Listed below are T cell receptor beta chains from one sample, sequenced in a study of T cell responses to AZD1222 COVID-19 vaccine. The repertoire was sequenced with immunoSEQ multiplex PCR; TCRdb's copy has only in-frame clones and lacks some. Among under 150,000 clones, about 91% were seen once, and the ten largest hold over 13%. The sample consisted of peripheral blood, taken on day 0 of AZD1222 vaccination. The receptors were sampled from an adult in good health. CDR3s include the opening cysteine and the closing phenylalanine or tryptophan. Each record gives: clone size, J gene, D gene, V gene, CDR3 protein, CDR3 DNA. A D gene is named only where the DNA matches it firmly. Some rows have no size entry. The others give once, few or many, or a class for an expanded clone.

.,TRBJ1-5,.,TRBV18,CASSQGVGNQPQHF,TGTGCCAGCTCACAGGGGGTCGGCAATCAGCCCCAGCATTTT
.,TRBJ2-5,TRBD1,TRBV7-9,CASSLTPTRGETQYF,TGTGCCAGCAGCTTAACCCCCACCAGGGGGGAGACCCAGTACTTC
.,TRBJ1-2,TRBD1,TRBV2,CASSEAGQGPSGWGYTF,TGTGCCAGCAGTGAAGCGGGACAGGGGCCCAGCGGGTGGGGCTACACCTTC
once,TRBJ2-4,.,TRBV21-1,CASSGTEIAKNIQYF,TGTGCCAGCAGCGGGACAGAGATAGCCAAAAACATTCAGTACTTC
.,TRBJ1-3,.,TRBV7-9,CASSLADKSGNTIYF,TGTGCCAGCAGCTTAGCCGACAAGTCCGGAAACACCATATATTTT
.,TRBJ1-6,.,TRBV6-1,CASSEGGDSPLHF,TGTGCCAGCAGTGAAGGGGGTGATTCACCCCTCCACTTT
.,TRBJ1-3,TRBD1,TRBV6-6,CASSYRGQAAGNTIYF,TGTGCCAGCAGTTACCGGGGACAGGCTGCAGGAAACACCATATATTTT
.,TRBJ1-4,.,TRBV15,CATSRDRGETGGEKLFF,TGTGCCACCAGCAGAGATCGGGGTGAAACGGGTGGTGAAAAACTGTTTTTT
.,TRBJ1-2,.,TRBV7-3,CASSLNPDNLISYTF,TGTGCCAGCAGCTTAAACCCGGACAATTTAATAAGCTACACCTTC
once,TRBJ2-7,TRBD1,TRBV14,CASSQGPPGQGSYEQYF,TGTGCCAGCAGCCAAGGGCCCCCGGGACAGGGATCCTACGAGCAGTACTTC
.,TRBJ2-5,.,TRBV5-1,CASSLAPGETQYF,TGCGCCAGCAGCTTGGCCCCGGGAGAGACCCAGTACTTC
.,TRBJ1-4,.,TRBV7-2,CASSRGLNEKLFF,TGTGCCAGCAGCCGGGGTTTGAATGAAAAACTGTTTTTT
few,TRBJ1-1,.,TRBV7-9,CASSLGPTEAFF,TGTGCCAGCAGCTTAGGCCCCACTGAAGCTTTCTTT
.,TRBJ1-5,TRBD1,TRBV10-3,CAISEGQGKGQPQHF,TGTGCCATCAGTGAGGGACAGGGTAAAGGGCAGCCCCAGCATTTT
.,TRBJ2-1,.,TRBV5-1,CASSLDSAEQFF,TGCGCCAGCAGCTTGGACAGTGCTGAGCAGTTCTTC
once,TRBJ1-1,.,TRBV7-2,CASSSMGYTEAFF,TGTGCCAGCAGCTCTATGGGGTACACTGAAGCTTTCTTT
many,TRBJ1-5,.,TRBV19,CASSISRRVVNQPQHF,TGTGCCAGTAGTATCAGTAGAAGAGTAGTGAATCAGCCCCAGCATTTT
.,TRBJ2-7,TRBD2,TRBV11-2,CASSRSSGGTRSDEQYF,TGTGCCAGCAGCCGATCTAGCGGGGGGACCCGATCTGATGAGCAGTACTTC
.,TRBJ2-3,.,TRBV5-1,CASSLVVAGLDTQYF,TGCGCCAGCAGCTTGGTCGTGGCGGGGTTGGATACGCAGTATTTT
.,TRBJ1-5,.,TRBV6-6,CASLRASGGSDQPQHF,TGTGCCAGCCTAAGGGCCTCGGGAGGGTCGGATCAGCCCCAGCATTTT
.,TRBJ2-5,.,TRBV9,CASSTVYQETQYF,TGTGCCAGCAGCACAGTGTACCAAGAGACCCAGTACTTC
few,TRBJ2-4,.,TRBV2,CASSDRRRPGNIQYF,TGTGCCAGCAGTGATCGGAGACGGCCCGGGAACATTCAGTACTTC
.,TRBJ2-7,TRBD1,TRBV6-5,CASSPVTGGYEQYF,TGTGCCAGCAGCCCGGTGACAGGGGGTTACGAGCAGTACTTC
.,TRBJ2-3,TRBD2,TRBV7-9,CASSLTSGGTDTQYF,TGTGCCAGCAGCCTCACTAGCGGGGGCACAGATACGCAGTATTTT
.,TRBJ1-3,.,TRBV25-1,CASSKRGAGGNTIYF,TGTGCCAGCAGCAAAAGGGGAGCGGGGGGAAACACCATATATTTT
.,TRBJ1-4,.,TRBV4-3,CASSREGNEKLFF,TGCGCCAGCAGCCGGGAGGGGAATGAAAAACTGTTTTTT
.,TRBJ1-2,.,TRBV7-9,CASSLGGYLGTF,TGTGCCAGCAGCTTAGGGGGGTATCTTGGCACCTTC
.,TRBJ1-2,TRBD1,TRBV6-4,CASSSTGVDGYTF,TGTGCCAGCAGTTCGACAGGGGTGGATGGCTACACCTTC
.,TRBJ2-4,.,TRBV27,CASPGQGWGKNIQYF,TGTGCCAGCCCTGGGCAGGGGTGGGGCAAAAACATTCAGTACTTC
.,TRBJ1-2,TRBD1,TRBV11-2,CASTTTSTGVNGYTF,TGTGCCAGCACCACGACTTCGACAGGGGTGAATGGCTACACCTTC
.,TRBJ1-5,.,TRBV11-2,CASSLGRYQGVDQPQHF,TGTGCCAGCAGCTTAGGCCGATACCAAGGGGTAGATCAGCCCCAGCATTTT
.,TRBJ1-1,.,TRBV5-1,CASSLSGVEAFF,TGCGCCAGCAGCTTGTCCGGGGTAGAAGCTTTCTTT
few,TRBJ2-5,.,TRBV11-1,CASSLVPVMETQYF,TGTGCCAGCAGCTTAGTCCCAGTGATGGAGACCCAGTACTTC
.,TRBJ1-5,.,TRBV19,CASTSDGPQHF,TGTGCCAGTACCTCGGACGGGCCCCAGCATTTT
.,TRBJ2-3,TRBD1,TRBV7-2,CASSSMGTVSTTTQYF,TGTGCCAGCAGCTCAATGGGGACAGTGAGCACTACTACGCAGTATTTT
.,TRBJ1-2,.,TRBV7-9,CASSPGRTYGYTF,TGTGCCAGCAGCCCGGGACGGACCTATGGCTACACCTTC
.,TRBJ1-2,.,TRBV28,CASSAKGRSIVGRFGYTF,TGTGCCAGCAGTGCCAAGGGCCGATCCATCGTCGGGCGATTTGGCTACACCTTC
.,TRBJ1-1,.,TRBV7-9,CASSLTANTEAFF,TGTGCCAGCAGCTTAACAGCTAACACTGAAGCTTTCTTT
.,TRBJ1-1,.,TRBV5-1,CASSLVYGTEAFF,TGCGCCAGCAGCTTGGTTTACGGGACTGAAGCTTTCTTT
.,TRBJ1-4,TRBD1,TRBV19,CASSADRGMEKLFF,TGTGCCAGTAGTGCGGACAGGGGGATGGAAAAACTGTTTTTT
.,TRBJ1-6,TRBD1,TRBV5-5,CASSYGQGPVNSPLHF,TGTGCCAGCAGCTACGGACAGGGACCGGTTAATTCACCCCTCCACTTT
.,TRBJ1-1,TRBD1,TRBV29-1,CSVALWTGTKNTEAFF,TGCAGCGTTGCACTTTGGACAGGGACTAAGAACACTGAAGCTTTCTTT
.,TRBJ1-3,.,TRBV2,CASSEREQNTIYF,TGTGCCAGCAGTGAGAGGGAACAAAACACCATATATTTT
.,TRBJ1-2,TRBD1,TRBV2,CASSRTGVGYTF,TGTGCCAGCAGTCGGACAGGGGTCGGCTACACCTTC
.,TRBJ2-7,.,TRBV4-1,CASSTFGGSYEQYF,TGCGCCAGCAGCACATTTGGGGGATCCTACGAGCAGTACTTC
.,TRBJ1-2,.,TRBV6-1,CASSETDNYGYTF,TGTGCCAGCAGTGAGACCGACAACTATGGCTACACCTTC
.,TRBJ1-2,.,TRBV2,CASSGDTIYGYTF,TGTGCCAGCAGTGGTGACACGATTTATGGCTACACCTTC
once,TRBJ1-3,.,TRBV28,CASSFSLRLNTIYF,TGTGCCAGCAGTTTCAGCCTGAGGTTGAACACCATATATTTT
.,TRBJ1-6,.,TRBV27,CASSSPGRSNSPLHF,TGTGCCAGCAGTTCCCCCGGACGGTCCAATTCACCCCTCCACTTT